This TCR beta chain was observed in a study of cytomegalovirus exposure and HLA in healthy donors. Background on the study: When 398 donors were genotyped, roughly 82% of them were found to fall in the Caucasian-associated ancestry cluster.

These donors counted as nominally healthy when sampled, but unrecorded immune exposures were likely. J was trimmed by 3 bases and V by 1 base; bases with no gene match: 10. Per the germline V gene, CDR1 is SGHTA and CDR2 is FQGNSA. The CDR3 has 19 residues. Primers included in the PCR were 60 Vbeta and 13 Jbeta primers. The protocol was immunoSEQ multiplex PCR, while the TCRdb copy is restricted to in-frame clones and leaves out a portion. Of around 150,000 clones listed, about two thirds are singletons. The TCR was taken from a woman aged 25 to 39 in good health and CMV-seronegative. The chain combines TRBV7-2 with TRBJ2-3; TRBD2 agrees at 13 bases. The specimen sequenced was PBMCs. CDR3 residues: CASSLVTLAGGPGTDTQYF. As DNA, the CDR3 is TGTGCCAGCAGCTTAGTAACACTAGCGGGAGGGCCCGGGACAGATACGCAGTATTTT.